The rows below give T cell receptor beta chains drawn from one sample of a study of human T cells and chemical hapten exposure. MiXCR, applied by TCRdb to the RACE reads, yields one record per CDR3 protein. The table records around 110,000 distinct CDR3 sequences, 9.5% to 13% of them present only once. Sequencing was performed on whole blood, taken in connection with sensitization to the hapten diphenylcyclopropenone (DPC). The source of these receptors is a woman aged 50 to 60 with alopecia areata. Some clones in this sample may be carry-over from other donors' samples. CDR3s include the opening cysteine and the closing phenylalanine or tryptophan. A D gene is named only where the DNA matches it firmly. Part of the rows lack a size; the others show once, few, many or a class for expanded clones.

j_call	clone_size	d_call	v_call	cdr3_nt	cdr3_aa
TRBJ2-5	-	-	TRBV29-1	TGCAGCGCCGTGTCAGCTGAGGAGACCCAGTACTTC	CSAVSAEETQYF
TRBJ2-7	-	-	TRBV6-5	TGTGCCAGCAGTTACATCCGACAGAGCTCCTACGAGCAGTACTTC	CASSYIRQSSYEQYF
TRBJ2-5	many	-	TRBV5-1	TGTGCCAGCAGCTTAGAAGAGACCCAGTACTTC	CASSLEETQYF
TRBJ2-1	few	-	TRBV12-3/TRBV12-4	TGTGCCAGCTGTACCGGGACGCTCTACAATGAGCAGTTCTTC	CASCTGTLYNEQFF
TRBJ2-7	many	-	TRBV28	TGTGCCAGCAGTTTTGGGGTGCGGGTCGAGCAGTACTTC	CASSFGVRVEQYF
TRBJ2-7	few	-	TRBV5-1	TGCGCCAGCAGCTTTGAGTTCTACGAGCAGTACTTC	CASSFEFYEQYF
TRBJ1-1	few	-	TRBV29-1	TGCAGCGTCGTGGGGGAGAACACTGAAGCTTTCTTT	CSVVGENTEAFF
TRBJ1-1	few	-	TRBV12-3/TRBV12-4	TGTGCCAGCAGCTTGTCCCGGTTGGCTTTCTTT	CASSLSRLAFF
TRBJ1-5	many	TRBD1	TRBV2	TGTGCCAGCAAAGGACAGGGGGCTAGGAGTCAGCCCCAGCATTTT	CASKGQGARSQPQHF
TRBJ2-1	many	-	TRBV29-1	TGCAGCGTTGAGTTGGCAGGGGCCTACAATGAGCAGTTCTTC	CSVELAGAYNEQFF
TRBJ2-1	many	TRBD1	TRBV6-2/TRBV6-3	TGTGCCAGCAGTCAGGGGGTTGAGCAGTTCTTC	CASSQGVEQFF
TRBJ2-1	-	-	TRBV20-1	TGCAGTGCTAGATACCTGGACAATGAGCAGTTCTTC	CSARYLDNEQFF
TRBJ2-4	-	TRBD1	TRBV6-5	TGTGCCAGCAGTGGGGGACAGGGATCCTTAGCCAAAAACATTCAGTACTTC	CASSGGQGSLAKNIQYF
TRBJ2-5	many	-	TRBV20-1	TGCAGTGCTAGAGATCGAGGAGGCCTGAGGGTACAAGAGACCCAGTACTTC	CSARDRGGLRVQETQYF
TRBJ1-5	medium-sized	-	TRBV20-1	TGCAGTGCTAGAGACAGTAGCAATCAGCCCCAGCATTTT	CSARDSSNQPQHF
TRBJ1-1	-	TRBD1	TRBV3-1	TGTGCCAGCAACCAGGGGGTCGTGAACACTGAAGCTTTCTTT	CASNQGVVNTEAFF
TRBJ1-5	few	TRBD1	TRBV7-2	TGTGCCAGCAGCCGCGACAGGGGGCGGCAGCCCCAGCATTTT	CASSRDRGRQPQHF
TRBJ2-3	few	TRBD1	TRBV6-5	TGTGCCAGCAGTTGGGACAGTAGCACAGATACGCAGTATTTT	CASSWDSSTDTQYF
TRBJ1-4	few	-	TRBV20-1	TGCAGTGCCGCCTCCAGGGAGAGAAAGGAAAAACTGTTTTTT	CSAASRERKEKLFF
TRBJ2-1	few	-	TRBV7-2	TGTGCCAGCATCCCAAGGGCGGGGAGAGGGAATGAGCAGTTCTTC	CASIPRAGRGNEQFF
TRBJ2-7	-	-	TRBV7-9	TGTGCCAGCAGCTCAGGACTTCTGAAAGAGCAGTACTTC	CASSSGLLKEQYF
TRBJ2-3	many	-	TRBV10-3	TGTGCCACCCAGCGCGGGGGCACAGATACGCAGTATTTT	CATQRGGTDTQYF
TRBJ2-2	few	TRBD2	TRBV2	TGTGCCAGCAGTGAATTAGCGGGAGTCACCGGGGAGCTGTTTTTT	CASSELAGVTGELFF
TRBJ2-7	many	TRBD1	TRBV7-9	TGTGCCAGCAGCTTAGCAACAGGGGTTCTCGACGAGCAGTACTTC	CASSLATGVLDEQYF
TRBJ2-7	many	TRBD1	TRBV28	TGTGCCAGCAGGTTACAGGGGACAGGAGTCTACGAGCAGTACTTC	CASRLQGTGVYEQYF
TRBJ1-1	few	TRBD1	TRBV27	TGTGCCAGCAGTTTAGTACAGGGGTCGACTGAAGCTTTCTTT	CASSLVQGSTEAFF
TRBJ1-2	few	TRBD1	TRBV19	TGTGCCAGTAGTATGCTACCGAAGACAGGGGGGTACACCTTC	CASSMLPKTGGYTF
TRBJ1-5	many	-	TRBV2	TGTGCCAGCAATAATCCCACGCTCAATCAGCCCCAGCATTTT	CASNNPTLNQPQHF
TRBJ2-7	few	-	TRBV28	TGTGCCAGCAGTTCCCGACAGCACCAGTACTTC	CASSSRQHQYF
TRBJ2-1	-	TRBD2	TRBV28	TGTGCCAGCAGTTCGCGGACTAGCGGAGAAGCCCGGGATGAGCAGTTCTTC	CASSSRTSGEARDEQFF
TRBJ1-5	few	-	TRBV6-2/TRBV6-3	TGTGCCAGCAGACCAGACACGGTTCGCCCCCAGCATTTT	CASRPDTVRPQHF
TRBJ1-5	many	TRBD1	TRBV9	TGTGCCAGCAGTGGGACAGAGGTTCGTCGCAATCAGCCCCAGCATTTT	CASSGTEVRRNQPQHF
TRBJ1-3	-	-	TRBV12-3/TRBV12-4	TGTGCCAGTTCACAGGAGCTTTCTGGAAACACCATATATTTT	CASSQELSGNTIYF
TRBJ2-3	many	TRBD2	TRBV29-1	TGCAGCGTTGGCCTACGGGGGGCAGATACGCAGTATTTT	CSVGLRGADTQYF
TRBJ2-7	few	-	TRBV6-2/TRBV6-3	TGTGCCAGCAGCCGGACCGACCTTTACGAGCAGTACTTC	CASSRTDLYEQYF
TRBJ2-5	-	TRBD2	TRBV20-1	TGCAGTGCTAGAGATGCAGCGGGAGGAGGCCAAGAGACCCAGTACTTC	CSARDAAGGGQETQYF
TRBJ1-5	-	-	TRBV19	TGTGCTACGTACGACCGCGCGGGGACGCATAGCAATCAGCCCCAGCATTTT	CATYDRAGTHSNQPQHF
TRBJ2-3	few	-	TRBV15	TGTGCCACCAGCAGAGATGGGGGGGCGAACACAGATACGCAGTATTTT	CATSRDGGANTDTQYF
TRBJ1-1	many	TRBD1	TRBV4-3	TGCGCCAGCGGAAAGTCGGGACAGGGGGCGCGTGGCACTGAAGCTTTCTTT	CASGKSGQGARGTEAFF
TRBJ2-6	-	-	TRBV18	TGTGCCAGCTCACCACCGAACTCTGGGGCCAACGTCCTGACTTTC	CASSPPNSGANVLTF
TRBJ1-2	many	-	TRBV28	TGTGCCAGCAGTCCTAACTATGGCTACACCTTC	CASSPNYGYTF
TRBJ2-7	-	-	TRBV10-3	TGTGCCATCAGTGAGTCTCAAGGGCCATCCTACGAGCAGTACTTC	CAISESQGPSYEQYF
TRBJ2-7	-	-	TRBV25-1	TGTGCCAGCCAGGGCCTTTACTACGAGCAGTACTTC	CASQGLYYEQYF
TRBJ2-3	few	TRBD2	TRBV7-2	TGTGCCAGCAGCTTAGTGCCGAAGGGGACTAGGACATCCAATACGCAGTATTTT	CASSLVPKGTRTSNTQYF
TRBJ2-7	-	-	TRBV12-2	TGTGCAAGTCGCTTAAAGCAGTACTTC	CASRLKQYF
TRBJ1-5	-	-	TRBV6-2/TRBV6-3	TGTGCCGCTCAGGGGACCCTCCCCAATCAGCCCCAGCATTTT	CAAQGTLPNQPQHF
TRBJ1-3	-	-	TRBV12-3/TRBV12-4	TGTACCAGCAGTTTTGTCGCAGGGGAAGGGCCTGGAAACACCATATATTTT	CTSSFVAGEGPGNTIYF
TRBJ2-7	-	-	TRBV11-3	TGTGCCAGCAGTTCCGGGCCCTTACCCTCCTACGAGCAGTACTTC	CASSSGPLPSYEQYF
TRBJ2-2	few	TRBD1	TRBV29-1	TGCAGCGCTAGGACAGGGTGGACCGGGGAGCTGTTTTTT	CSARTGWTGELFF
TRBJ2-2	few	-	TRBV4-3	TGCGCCAGCAGCCAAGATCTTATAGGGCCAACCGGGGAGCTGTTTTTT	CASSQDLIGPTGELFF
TRBJ2-1	-	TRBD2	TRBV18	TGTGCCAGCTCACGGGCGGGACTAGCGGACTCCTCTAGCTCCTACAATGAGCAGTTCTTC	CASSRAGLADSSSSYNEQFF
TRBJ2-5	-	-	TRBV7-2	TGTGCCAGCGGCCAGAAAGAGACCCAGTACTTC	CASGQKETQYF
TRBJ2-1	many	-	TRBV4-3	TGCGCCAGCAAGGGGTCCTACAATGAGCAGTTCTTC	CASKGSYNEQFF
TRBJ1-2	-	-	TRBV13	TGTGCCAGCAGCTTGACGGGGGCAGAGGATGGCTACACCTTC	CASSLTGAEDGYTF
TRBJ1-3	few	TRBD1	TRBV28	TGTGCCAGCAGTCCCCTCGTCTTGGACAGGGCTTATGGAAACACCATATATTTT	CASSPLVLDRAYGNTIYF